The 17 T cell receptor beta chains below come from one sample, sequenced in a study of control samples from healthy donors and cancer patients. TCRdb's copy holds only in-frame clones and misses some; the assay was immunoSEQ multiplex PCR. The data contain tens of thousands of clones, less than 85% of them singletons. Specimen: PBMCs. The receptors were gathered from a man between 70 and 80 years old with lung cancer.

The chain uses TRBV5-1 and TRBJ1-2; D is perhaps TRBD1 (6 bases). The CDR3 is 15 residues long. The V gene lost 1 base and the J gene lost 0 bases, with 10 bases spanning the gap. In germline, CDR1 is SGHRS, CDR2 YFSETQ. In DNA form, the CDR3 reads TGCGCCAGCAGCTTGAAGACAGGCGCTAACTATGGCTACACCTTC. Translating it yields CASSLKTGANYGYTF.

J is TRBJ1-2 and V is TRBV9, with TRBD1 matching over 10 bases. V dropped 4 bases and J dropped 2; count of bases not matched to a gene: 11. The length of the CDR3 is 17 residues. Germline loops: CDR1 SGDLS, CDR2 YYNGEE. CDR3 residues: CASSPLLGTGANYGYTF. The CDR3 DNA reads TGTGCCAGCAGCCCGCTTTTAGGGACAGGGGCGAACTATGGCTACACCTTC.

This chain links TRBV4-1 with TRBJ1-2, with unresolved D. The germline gives CDR1 MGHRA, CDR2 YSYEKL. V lost 3 bases and J lost 5, with 10 bases in between. This CDR3 spans 13 amino acids. The CDR3 protein is CASSHGVLYGYTF. The CDR3 DNA reads as TGCGCCAGCAGCCACGGGGTCTTATATGGCTACACCTTC.

V usage is TRBV6-2 or TRBV6-3 and J usage is TRBJ2-7; the D is unclear. CDR1 is MNHEY, CDR2 SVGEGT, per germline. The CDR3 covers 13 residues. V was trimmed by 2 bases and J by 6 bases, leaving 11 bases between them. As DNA, the CDR3 is TGTGCCAGCAGTTACAATACCCCCGGCGAGCAGTACTTC. This gives the protein CASSYNTPGEQYF.

The gene calls are TRBV7-3 and TRBJ2-7; TRBD2 agrees at 8 bases. This CDR3 region has 16 residues. Germline CDR1 and CDR2: SGHTA and FQGTGA. The J segment lost 0 bases and the V segment lost 5 bases, leaving 9 bases of the junction unmatched. CDR3 loop: CASSAGTGGASYEQYF. The CDR3 coding sequence is TGTGCCAGCAGCGCCGGAACGGGGGGGGCCTCCTACGAGCAGTACTTC.

The genes are TRBV29-1 and TRBJ2-2; D possibly corresponds to TRBD2 (6 bases). Per germline, CDR1 SQVTM and CDR2 ANQGSEA. The V end was cut by 5 bases, the J end by 5 bases, with 12 bases between. This CDR3 has 13 amino acids. CDR3 bases: TGCAGCGTTAAAATCGGGGGAACCGGGGAGCTGTTTTTT. This sequence encodes CSVKIGGTGELFF.

CDR3 sequence (DNA): TGTGCCACCAGCAGTCCGGACAGGCACTATGGCTACACCTTC. Its translation is CATSSPDRHYGYTF. The chain is built from TRBV15 and TRBJ1-2; 7 bases are a match to TRBD1. The CDR3 runs to 14 residues. Germline V gene lookup returns CDR1 LNHNV and CDR2 YYDKDF (reference sequence). The trim removed 3 bases at V and 3 bases at J, leaving 4 bases unmatched. The variable domain in full, completed from reference TRBV15 and TRBJ1-2, reads DAMVIQNPRYQVTQFGKPVTLSCSQTLNHNVMYWYQQKSSQAPKLLFHYYDKDFNNEADTPDNFQSRRPNTSFCFLDIRSPGLGDTAMYLCATSSPDRHYGYTFGSGTRLTVV.

The chain uses TRBV7-9 and TRBJ1-2; 8 bases are shared with TRBD1. With 5 bases clipped from V and 8 bases from J, the junction kept 16 bases outside the gene matches. Germline loops: CDR1 SEHNR, CDR2 FQNEAQ (reference sequence). The CDR3 covers 16 residues. In DNA form, the CDR3 reads TGTGCCAGCAGCCCAACGCTCACGGACAGGGTCTGGGGCTACACCTTC. This codes for CASSPTLTDRVWGYTF.

This clone has just one count. The rearrangement links TRBV7-2 to TRBJ2-4; 9 bases line up with TRBD1. The CDR3 totals 16 residues. Germline V gene data show CDR1 as SGHTA and CDR2 as FQGNSA. V dropped 4 bases and J dropped 4; count of bases not matched to a gene: 8. In DNA form, the CDR3 reads TGTGCCAGCAGCTATATCGGGACAGGGACGAAAAACATTCAGTACTTC. This codes for CASSYIGTGTKNIQYF.

The chain couples TRBV29-1 to TRBJ1-2; D gene unclear. This CDR3 region has 12 residues. Germline V gene lookup returns CDR1 SQVTM and CDR2 ANQGSEA. V was clipped by 6 bases and J by 8 bases, with 16 bases between them. The DNA for the CDR3 is TGCAGCGTCGCCCAGGCTTCGTGGGGCTACACCTTC. Translated, it gives CSVAQASWGYTF.

This rearrangement joins TRBV9 to TRBJ1-5; D is uncertain. CDR3 length: 14 residues. Trimming removed 0 bases from V and 8 bases from J, with 12 bases in between. Per the germline V gene, CDR1 is SGDLS and CDR2 is YYNGEE. Here the CDR3 reads CASSVDAAREPQHF. The CDR3, as DNA: TGTGCCAGCAGCGTAGACGCGGCTCGGGAGCCCCAGCATTTT.

This chain links TRBV3-1 (or the pseudogene TRBV3-2) with TRBJ1-2, with 10 bases identical to TRBD1. CDR3 size: 12 residues. Germline assignment: CDR1 LGHDT and CDR2 YNNKEL (reference sequence). V was pared by 5 bases and J by 7 bases, with 1 base of the junction left unmatched. CDR3 sequence reads: CASSWTGGGYTF. In nucleotides, the CDR3 is TGTGCCAGCAGCTGGACAGGGGGTGGCTACACCTTC.

The chain joins TRBV7-9 to TRBJ2-1; a weak D match, TRBD2 (5 bases). Trimming left V 2 bases short and J 2 bases short, with 10 bases between. The CDR3 contains 15 residues. Germline V lookup: CDR1 SEHNR, CDR2 FQNEAQ (reference sequence). The chain's CDR3 is CASSLLSGAYNEQFF. The CDR3 DNA sequence: TGTGCCAGCAGCTTACTGAGCGGAGCCTACAATGAGCAGTTCTTC.

The chain is built from TRBV27 and TRBJ1-1; TRBD1 matches at 9 bases. This CDR3 is 15 amino acids long. The ends lost 5 bases at V and 2 bases at J; junction bases unmatched: 6. Germline lookup yields CDR1 MNHEY and CDR2 SMNVEV (reference sequence). The CDR3 loop is CASSPETGGNTEAFF. As DNA, the CDR3 is TGTGCCAGCAGTCCCGAGACAGGGGGAAACACTGAAGCTTTCTTT.

The chain links TRBV6-6 to TRBJ1-1; the D is unclear. Deletions cut 6 bases from V and 7 bases from J, with 9 bases between. The length of the CDR3 is 11 residues. CDR1 is MNHNY, CDR2 SVGAGI, per germline (reference sequence). CDR3 residues: CASSRMYEAFF. CDR3 sequence (DNA): TGTGCCAGCAGCCGGATGTATGAAGCTTTCTTT.

The chain uses TRBV10-1 and TRBJ2-1; the match to TRBD2 covers 7 bases. After removal of 3 bases from V and 5 bases from J, the junction contained 7 bases not matched to a gene. The germline V gene encodes CDR1 WNHNN and CDR2 SYGVQD (reference sequence). CDR3 length equals 15 residues. CDR3 bases: TGCGCCAGCAGTGATGCCGGGACTAAAAACAATGAGCAGTTCTTC. It specifies CASSDAGTKNNEQFF.

V usage is TRBV2 and J usage is TRBJ2-5, with a possible D match to TRBD2 (6 bases). Germline CDR1 reads SNHLY; CDR2 reads FYNNEI. V lost 3 bases, J lost 5 bases, and 16 bases lay in between. This CDR3 is 15 amino acids long. The CDR3 sequence is CASSEAGRDWETQYF. The CDR3 region has the DNA TGTGCCAGCAGTGAGGCCGGCAGGGACTGGGAGACCCAGTACTTC.